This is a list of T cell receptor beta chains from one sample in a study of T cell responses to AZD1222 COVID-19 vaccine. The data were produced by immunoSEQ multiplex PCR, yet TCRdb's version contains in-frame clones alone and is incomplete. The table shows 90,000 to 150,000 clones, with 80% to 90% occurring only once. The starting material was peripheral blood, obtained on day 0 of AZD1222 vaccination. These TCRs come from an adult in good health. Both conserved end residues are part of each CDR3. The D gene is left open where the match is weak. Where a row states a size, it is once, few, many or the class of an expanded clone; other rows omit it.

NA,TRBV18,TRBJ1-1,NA,TGTGCCAGCTCAGAGCGTGCGGGAGCTTTCTTT,CASSERAGAFF
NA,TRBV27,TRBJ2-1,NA,TGTGCCAGCAGTTCGGAGCCCCATGAGCAGTTCTTC,CASSSEPHEQFF
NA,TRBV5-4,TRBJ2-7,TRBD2,TGTGCCAGCAGCCCGGGACTAGCGGTAAGCTACGAGCAGTACTTC,CASSPGLAVSYEQYF
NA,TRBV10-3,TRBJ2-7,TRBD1,TGTGCCACCAGTGGGACAGGGGGGTACGAGCAGTACTTC,CATSGTGGYEQYF
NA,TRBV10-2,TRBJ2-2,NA,TGCGCCAGCAGGGACAGCGCGAACACCGGGGAGCTGTTTTTT,CASRDSANTGELFF
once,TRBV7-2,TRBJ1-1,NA,TGTGCCAGCAGCTTAGCTCCCGGCAGGGGTCTTGAAGCTTTCTTT,CASSLAPGRGLEAFF
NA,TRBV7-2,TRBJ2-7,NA,TGTGCCAGCAGCTCCGTCCCCGGTCTTCTAGTGTACTTC,CASSSVPGLLVYF
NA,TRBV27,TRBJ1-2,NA,TGTGCCAGCAGAACGGGTAACTATGGCTACACCTTC,CASRTGNYGYTF
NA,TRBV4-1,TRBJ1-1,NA,TGCGCCAGCAGCCCCCAAATTGAGGGGACTGAAGCTTTCTTT,CASSPQIEGTEAFF
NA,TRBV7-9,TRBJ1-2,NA,TGTGCCAGCAGCTCTGCTGCTAACTATGGCTACACCTTC,CASSSAANYGYTF
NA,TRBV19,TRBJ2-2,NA,TGTGCCAGTAGTATAGCATCTTCCGGGGAGCTGTTTTTT,CASSIASSGELFF
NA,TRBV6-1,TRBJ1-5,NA,TGTGCCAGCAGTGAGCAGGGTGCAGCCCAGCATTTT,CASSEQGAAQHF
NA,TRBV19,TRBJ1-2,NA,TGTGCCAGTAGTATCGTCGGCAGGGGAGGTAACTATGGCTACACCTTC,CASSIVGRGGNYGYTF
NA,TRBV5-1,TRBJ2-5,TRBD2,TGCGCCAGCAGCTTGGATACTAGCGGGGGACAAGAGACCCAGTACTTC,CASSLDTSGGQETQYF
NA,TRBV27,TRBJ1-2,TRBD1,TGTGCCAGCGGCGACAGGGGCAACTATGGCTACACCTTC,CASGDRGNYGYTF
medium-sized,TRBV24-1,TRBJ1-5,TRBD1,TGTGCCACCAGTGATTCGCGGGGACAGGGCGTGCAGCCCCAGCATTTT,CATSDSRGQGVQPQHF
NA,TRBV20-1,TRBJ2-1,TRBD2,TGCAGTGCTAGTACCGGGGGGATTGTTTACAATGAGCAGTTCTTC,CSASTGGIVYNEQFF